The T cell receptor (beta chain) under discussion was sequenced for a study of spatial heterogeneity in lung cancer. This CDR3 contains 13 residues. Germline values: CDR1 SGHRS, CDR2 YFSETQ. Trimming cost V 6 bases and J 5 bases, with 14 bases left between them. This sample's time point: sample taken at primary tumor resection. Study results and limitations: Tumoral mutation counts were tracked by counts of expanded intratumoral alpha and beta TCRs.

This clonotype was counted ten times or more. Antigen specificity is unknown. One entry per CDR3 protein results from TCRdb running MiXCR on the 5' RACE reads. Here the sample spans approximately 25,000 distinct CDR3 sequences, over 7.5% being singletons. The receptor was isolated from a male donor with early-stage non-small cell lung cancer. The V gene is TRBV5-1, the J gene TRBJ1-1; D not certain. Sequences were derived from lung tumor tissue, sampled at surgery. The CDR3 DNA follows: TGCGCCAGCAAAGGTGAGGGAAAGACTGAAGCTTTCTTT. Translation: CASKGEGKTEAFF. Together with reference TRBV5-1 and TRBJ1-1, the CDR3 gives the full variable domain: KAGVTQTPRYLIKTRGQQVTLSCSPISGHRSVSWYQQTPGQGLQFLFEYFSETQRNKGNFPGRFSGRQFSNSRSEMNVSTLELGDSALYLCASKGEGKTEAFFGQGTRLTVV.